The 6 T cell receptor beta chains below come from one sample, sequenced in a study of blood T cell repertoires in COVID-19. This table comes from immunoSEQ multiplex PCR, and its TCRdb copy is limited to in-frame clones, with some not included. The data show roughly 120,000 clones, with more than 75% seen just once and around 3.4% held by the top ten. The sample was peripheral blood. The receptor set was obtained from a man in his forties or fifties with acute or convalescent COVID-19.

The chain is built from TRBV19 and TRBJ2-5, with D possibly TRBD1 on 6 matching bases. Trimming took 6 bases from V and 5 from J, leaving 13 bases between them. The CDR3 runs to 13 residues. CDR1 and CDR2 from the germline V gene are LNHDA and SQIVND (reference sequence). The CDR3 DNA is TGTGCCAGTAGGGACACAGGGTGGGAGACCCAGTACTTC. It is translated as CASRDTGWETQYF.

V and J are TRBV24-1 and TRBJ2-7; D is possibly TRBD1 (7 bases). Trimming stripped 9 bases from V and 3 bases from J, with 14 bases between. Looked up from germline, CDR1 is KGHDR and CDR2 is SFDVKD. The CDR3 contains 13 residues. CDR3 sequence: CATGGDRLYEQYF. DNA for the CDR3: TGTGCCACCGGAGGGGACAGACTCTACGAGCAGTACTTC.

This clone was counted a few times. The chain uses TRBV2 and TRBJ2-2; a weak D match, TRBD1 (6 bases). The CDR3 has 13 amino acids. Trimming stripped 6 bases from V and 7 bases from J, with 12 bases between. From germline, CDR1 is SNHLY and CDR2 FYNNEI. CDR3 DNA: TGTGCCAGCAGAGTGCAGGGGATCGGGGAGCTGTTTTTT. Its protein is CASRVQGIGELFF. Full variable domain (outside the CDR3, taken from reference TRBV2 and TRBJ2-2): EPEVTQTPSHQVTQMGQEVILRCVPISNHLYFYWYRQILGQKVEFLVSFYNNEISEKSEIFDDQFSVERPDGSNFTLKIRSTKLEDSAMYFCASRVQGIGELFFGEGSRLTVL.

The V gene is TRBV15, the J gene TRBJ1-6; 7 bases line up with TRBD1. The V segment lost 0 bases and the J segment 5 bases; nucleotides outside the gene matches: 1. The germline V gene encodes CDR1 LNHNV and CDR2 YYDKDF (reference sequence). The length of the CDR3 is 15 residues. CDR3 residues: CATSREGGDNSPLHF. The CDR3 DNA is TGTGCCACCAGCAGAGAAGGGGGCGATAATTCACCCCTCCACTTT.

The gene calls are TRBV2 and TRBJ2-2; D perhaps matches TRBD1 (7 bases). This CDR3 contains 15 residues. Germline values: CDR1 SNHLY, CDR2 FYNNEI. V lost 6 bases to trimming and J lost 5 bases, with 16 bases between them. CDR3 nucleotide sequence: TGTGCCAGCAGCCGGACCCAGGGGGGTACCGGGGAGCTGTTTTTT. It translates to CASSRTQGGTGELFF.

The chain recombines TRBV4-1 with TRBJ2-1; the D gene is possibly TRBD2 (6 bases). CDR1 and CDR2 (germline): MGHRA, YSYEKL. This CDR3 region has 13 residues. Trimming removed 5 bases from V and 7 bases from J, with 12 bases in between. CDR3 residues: CASSGGTSNEQFF. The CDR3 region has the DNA TGCGCCAGCAGCGGGGGGACTTCGAATGAGCAGTTCTTC.